These 32 T cell receptor beta chains originate from one sample sequenced in a study of blood T cell repertoires in COVID-19. Clones were sequenced by immunoSEQ multiplex PCR, and TCRdb holds only the in-frame ones, with some missing. The sample gives about 230,000 clones, approximately 87% of which show up once; just over 2.5% is in the top ten. The sequenced material came from peripheral blood. The receptors here all came from a woman in her seventies with active or convalescent COVID-19.

V is TRBV12-3 or TRBV12-4 and J is TRBJ1-2; 9 positions match TRBD1. The V gene end was trimmed by 4 bases and the J gene end by 8 bases; junction bases not matched to a gene: 5. This CDR3 comprises 13 residues. CDR3 in amino acids: CASSWTGERGYTF. For the CDR3, the DNA is TGTGCCAGCAGTTGGACAGGGGAAAGGGGCTACACCTTC.

The CDR3 DNA is TGTGCCAGCAGTACCCAGATATCCTATAATTCACCCCTCCACTTT. This codes for CASSTQISYNSPLHF. This chain connects TRBV11-2 to TRBJ1-6; D unclear. Germline CDR1 SGHAT, CDR2 FQNNGV. There are 15 residues in the CDR3. V lost 6 bases and J 1 base, leaving 10 bases between the germline ends.

The chain joins TRBV6-5 to TRBJ2-7; perhaps TRBD2 as D (5 bases). Trimming stripped 7 bases from V and 5 bases from J, with 15 bases between. Germline CDR1 is MNHEY and CDR2 is SVGAGI. This CDR3 contains 13 residues. In DNA, the CDR3 is TGTGCCAGCACCCCAAATTCCGGGAACGAGCAGTACTTC. Encoded protein: CASTPNSGNEQYF.

This chain uses TRBV7-6 with TRBJ2-7; D uncertain. In germline, CDR1 is SGHVS, CDR2 FNYEAQ. CDR3 length: 12 residues. With 4 bases removed from V and 0 bases from J, the gap between germline ends came to 4 bases. CDR3 region: CASSSSSYEQYF. In nucleotides, the CDR3 is TGTGCCAGCAGCTCCAGCTCCTACGAGCAGTACTTC.

The V call is TRBV19, the J call TRBJ1-5; D unresolved. The CDR3 extends over 14 amino acids. Germline CDR1 reads LNHDA; CDR2 reads SQIVND (reference sequence). Deletions cut 1 base from V and 10 bases from J, with 14 bases between. CDR3: CASSIVHGEGPQHF. The DNA for the CDR3 is TGTGCCAGTAGTATAGTTCACGGAGAAGGACCCCAGCATTTT.

This clone has just a few counts. V and J are TRBV3-1 (or the pseudogene TRBV3-2) and TRBJ2-1; perhaps TRBD2 as D (6 bases). Between the trimmed V and J ends, which lost 6 bases and 5 bases, there was a span of 20 bases. Per germline, CDR1 LGHDT and CDR2 YNNKEL (reference sequence). The CDR3 length is 16 residues. The CDR3 loop reads CASSRLGGSTHNEQFF. The CDR3, as DNA: TGTGCCAGCAGTCGACTAGGTGGGAGTACGCACAATGAGCAGTTCTTC.

The chain uses TRBV18 and TRBJ2-5, with 9 positions matching TRBD2. This CDR3 is 16 amino acids long. The ends lost 3 bases at V and 4 bases at J; junction bases unmatched: 9. Per the germline V gene, CDR1 is KGHSH and CDR2 is LQKENI. Here the CDR3 reads CASSPLGLAGRETQYF. The CDR3 coding sequence is TGTGCCAGCTCACCCCTGGGTCTAGCGGGGCGAGAGACCCAGTACTTC.

This rearrangement joins TRBV29-1 to TRBJ2-4; maybe TRBD2 (5 bases). This CDR3 has 15 residues. Trimming stripped 1 base from V and 0 bases from J, with 10 bases between. Per germline, CDR1 SQVTM and CDR2 ANQGSEA. In nucleotides, the CDR3 is TGCAGCGTTGAAGCAACGGGATTAGCCAAAAACATTCAGTACTTC. Amino acid sequence: CSVEATGLAKNIQYF.

This chain joins TRBV5-1 and TRBJ2-7; D remains ambiguous. V lost 4 bases and J 5 bases, leaving 16 bases between the germline ends. The CDR3 has 14 amino acids. Looked up from germline, CDR1 is SGHRS and CDR2 is YFSETQ. The CDR3 nucleotides are TGCGCCAGCAGCCTTCCCGACAACAAACACGAGCAGTACTTC. Translated, it gives CASSLPDNKHEQYF.

The genes are TRBV29-1 and TRBJ2-1, with 10 positions matching TRBD2. Germline values: CDR1 SQVTM, CDR2 ANQGSEA. J was trimmed by 6 bases and V by 3 bases; bases with no gene match: 5. The CDR3 loop spans 14 amino acids. DNA for the CDR3: TGCAGCGTTGAGCAGCGGGGGGGGTTCAATGAGCAGTTCTTC. Protein: CSVEQRGGFNEQFF.

This chain joins TRBV30 and TRBJ2-5; a possible D gene is TRBD2 (7 bases). Per the germline V gene, CDR1 is GTSNPN and CDR2 is SVGIG (reference sequence). V lost 0 bases and J lost 9, with 17 bases in between. The CDR3 runs 14 residues. The DNA for the CDR3 is TGTGCCTGGAGTGTAATACTGCCCGGGGGGCCCCAGTACTTC. Translating gives CAWSVILPGGPQYF. Using reference TRBV30 and TRBJ2-5 for the parts outside the CDR3, the full variable domain is SQTIHQWPATLVQPVGSPLSLECTVEGTSNPNLYWYRQAAGRGLQLLFYSVGIGQISSEVPQNLSASRPQDRQFILSSKKLLLSDSGFYLCAWSVILPGGPQYFGPGTRLLVL.

The chain employs TRBV5-1 and TRBJ1-4; D is possibly TRBD1 (6 bases). This CDR3 contains 15 residues. CDR1 and CDR2 (germline): SGHRS, YFSETQ. Trimming stripped 3 bases from V and 1 base from J, with 10 bases between. In DNA form, the CDR3 reads TGCGCCAGCAGCTCCACAGGGTTAACTAATGAAAAACTGTTTTTT. Translation gives CASSSTGLTNEKLFF.

This chain links TRBV5-1 with TRBJ1-4; no clear D. The CDR3 runs to 13 residues. The germline CDR1 and CDR2 sequences are SGHRS and YFSETQ. Trimming shortened V by 7 bases and J by 8 bases, and 15 bases separated the two germline ends. The CDR3: CASAMDGGEKLFF. Here the CDR3 DNA reads TGCGCCAGCGCAATGGACGGAGGAGAAAAACTGTTTTTT.

This rearrangement joins TRBV9 to TRBJ2-3; TRBD1 aligns across 9 bases. V dropped 4 bases and J dropped 2; count of bases not matched to a gene: 8. The V gene's germline CDR1 is SGDLS and CDR2 YYNGEE. There are 16 residues in the CDR3. The CDR3 protein is CASSPRQGGVTDTQYF. The CDR3, as DNA: TGTGCCAGCAGCCCGCGACAGGGGGGAGTCACAGATACGCAGTATTTT.

Concerning this clone itself: This CDR3 is also generated by other DNA sequences in the sample. The CDR3 bases are TGTGCCAGCAGCTCTGACAGGGGGCATGAAAAACTGTTTTTT. As protein: CASSSDRGHEKLFF. The J gene is TRBJ1-4, the V gene TRBV7-2; TRBD1 aligns across 10 bases. V shed 4 bases and J 6 bases; nucleotides not matched to a gene: 2. In germline, CDR1 is SGHTA, CDR2 FQGNSA. The CDR3 consists of 14 residues.

The V call is TRBV2, the J call TRBJ2-2; 8 nucleotides line up with TRBD2. Per germline, CDR1 SNHLY and CDR2 FYNNEI. There are 15 residues in the CDR3. The trim removed 5 bases at V and 4 bases at J, leaving 6 bases unmatched. The CDR3 reads CASSIGTRSTGELFF. In DNA, the CDR3 is TGTGCCAGCAGTATCGGGACTAGATCCACCGGGGAGCTGTTTTTT.

The chain is built from TRBV30 and TRBJ2-7; D is uncertain. The CDR3 sequence is 13 residues long. V was trimmed by 2 bases and J by 9 bases, leaving 17 bases between them. CDR1 is GTSNPN, CDR2 SVGIG, per germline (reference sequence). CDR3 sequence: CAWSFGPPKWQYF. The CDR3 DNA reads TGTGCCTGGAGTTTTGGCCCCCCGAAGTGGCAGTACTTC.

The gene calls are TRBV19 and TRBJ2-6; D is perhaps TRBD1 (6 bases). Trimming stripped 4 bases from V and 0 bases from J, with 13 bases between. Germline V gene lookup returns CDR1 LNHDA and CDR2 SQIVND (reference sequence). CDR3 length equals 17 residues. This CDR3 is CASSSHRGGSGANVLTF. CDR3 DNA: TGTGCCAGTAGTAGTCACAGAGGGGGCTCTGGGGCCAACGTCCTGACTTTC.

V usage is TRBV6-1 and J usage is TRBJ2-7; 13 bases are a match to TRBD2. Germline-derived CDR1 and CDR2 are MNHNS and SASEGT. V trimming: 4 bases; J trimming: 1 base; junction bases outside the gene matches: 4. The CDR3 loop spans 16 amino acids. CDR3 sequence: CASSVGLAGLSYEQYF. The CDR3 region has the DNA TGTGCCAGCAGTGTGGGACTAGCGGGACTTTCCTACGAGCAGTACTTC.

V usage is TRBV11-2 and J usage is TRBJ2-1; tentatively, D is TRBD1 (6 bases). This CDR3 contains 15 residues. CDR1 is SGHAT, CDR2 FQNNGV, per germline. The V and J ends lost 5 bases and 7 bases respectively, with 18 bases between them. For the CDR3, the DNA is TGTGCCAGCAGCCTCCTTCAGGGGCGCTGGAATGAGCAGTTCTTC. It translates to CASSLLQGRWNEQFF.

This sequence joins TRBV27 and TRBJ1-1; possibly TRBD1 for D (5 bases). The germline gives CDR1 MNHEY, CDR2 SMNVEV (reference sequence). The CDR3 has 15 amino acids. V was shortened by 2 bases and J by 3 bases, with 13 bases between the two germline ends. Here the CDR3 reads CASSLSRRGDTEAFF. The CDR3 DNA follows: TGTGCCAGCAGTTTAAGCCGGAGGGGCGACACTGAAGCTTTCTTT.

The chain recombines TRBV7-9 with TRBJ2-5; the D gene is possibly TRBD2 (6 bases). This CDR3 region has 14 residues. CDR1 is SEHNR and CDR2 is FQNEAQ in the germline V gene (reference sequence). The germline V and J ends were trimmed by 4 bases and 5 bases, with 14 bases remaining between them. CDR3 in amino acids: CASSSLWAGETQYF. For the CDR3, the DNA is TGTGCCAGCAGCTCCCTTTGGGCGGGGGAGACCCAGTACTTC. The variable domain in full, with the rest retrieved from reference TRBV7-9 and TRBJ2-5, is DTGVSQNPRHKITKRGQNVTFRCDPISEHNRLYWYRQTLGQGPEFLTYFQNEAQLEKSRLLSDRFSAERPKGSFSTLEIQRTEQGDSAMYLCASSSLWAGETQYFGPGTRLLVL.

This clone was detected only a few times. The rearrangement links TRBV2 to TRBJ2-7, with 7 bases matching TRBD2. Germline V CDR1 and CDR2: SNHLY, FYNNEI. This CDR3 spans 15 amino acids. The V segment lost 3 bases and the J segment 4 bases; nucleotides outside the gene matches: 9. CDR3 region: CASSESAGREYEQYF. In nucleotides, the CDR3 is TGTGCCAGCAGTGAGTCCGCAGGGAGGGAATACGAGCAGTACTTC. Complete variable domain (other parts from reference TRBV2 and TRBJ2-7): EPEVTQTPSHQVTQMGQEVILRCVPISNHLYFYWYRQILGQKVEFLVSFYNNEISEKSEIFDDQFSVERPDGSNFTLKIRSTKLEDSAMYFCASSESAGREYEQYFGPGTRLTVT.

The chain links TRBV6-2 or TRBV6-3 to TRBJ2-1; D gene uncertain. CDR1 and CDR2 (germline): MNHEY, SVGEGT. V was trimmed by 1 base and J by 5 bases, leaving 9 bases between them. CDR3 length: 14 residues. The DNA of the CDR3 is TGTGCCAGCAGTTACTATAGCCTGGACAATGAGCAGTTCTTC. Protein product: CASSYYSLDNEQFF.

The chain links TRBV2 to TRBJ2-7; D possibly corresponds to TRBD1 (6 bases). The CDR3 totals 13 residues. V was shortened by 5 bases and J by 2 bases, with 10 bases between the two germline ends. Germline values: CDR1 SNHLY, CDR2 FYNNEI. In DNA form, the CDR3 reads TGTGCCAGCAGTCGACAGGAAGCCTACGAGCAGTACTTC. It encodes CASSRQEAYEQYF.

On this clone itself: The junction and the germline gene differ at one end; a read error may be behind it. The chain combines TRBV6-6 with TRBJ2-7; possible D gene TRBD1, 6 bases. This CDR3 is 15 amino acids long. CDR1 is MNHNY, CDR2 SVGAGI, per germline (reference sequence). CDR3 amino acids: CATLGAGASSYEQYF. Here the CDR3 DNA reads TGTGCCACCTTGGGGGCAGGCGCCAGCTCCTACGAGCAGTACTTT.

The CDR3 here is CASSGRRVGELFF. CDR3 nucleotides: TGCGCCAGCAGTGGACGGAGGGTCGGGGAGCTGTTTTTT. The rearrangement links TRBV10-1 to TRBJ2-2, with a tentative D call TRBD2 (6 bases). The germline V gene encodes CDR1 WNHNN and CDR2 SYGVQD (reference sequence). The CDR3 contains 13 residues. Trimming took 4 bases from V and 7 from J, leaving 10 bases between them.

The chain joins TRBV9 to TRBJ2-1, with D maybe TRBD1 (5 bases). The CDR3 runs 14 residues. Germline V gene data show CDR1 as SGDLS and CDR2 as YYNGEE. With 4 bases removed from V and 5 bases from J, the gap between germline ends came to 13 bases. The CDR3 DNA follows: TGTGCCAGCAGCCTGAACACAGGCAACAATGAGCAGTTCTTC. Encoded protein: CASSLNTGNNEQFF. The entire variable domain, with the rest obtained from reference TRBV9 and TRBJ2-1, is as follows: DSGVTQTPKHLITATGQRVTLRCSPRSGDLSVYWYQQSLDQGLQFLIQYYNGEERAKGNILERFSAQQFPDLHSELNLSSLELGDSALYFCASSLNTGNNEQFFGPGTRLTVL.

The chain couples TRBV3-1 (or the pseudogene TRBV3-2) to TRBJ1-2; unclear D gene. V lost 4 bases, J lost 6 bases, and 21 bases lay in between. The V gene's germline CDR1 is LGHDT and CDR2 YNNKEL (reference sequence). The CDR3 runs to 16 residues. CDR3 amino acids: CASSPSRRAGWDGYTF. The CDR3 coding sequence is TGTGCCAGCAGCCCCTCGAGAAGGGCGGGGTGGGATGGCTACACCTTC.

The V call is TRBV6-2 or TRBV6-3, the J call TRBJ1-5, with 10 bases fitting TRBD1. Germline CDR1 and CDR2: MNHEY and SVGEGT. CDR3 length: 19 residues. The V and J ends lost 0 bases and 1 base, in that order; junction bases with no gene match: 9. The CDR3 is CASSYSKDRGTLSNQPQHF. As DNA, the CDR3 is TGTGCCAGCAGTTACTCGAAGGACAGGGGGACTTTGAGCAATCAGCCCCAGCATTTT.

This clone was recorded once. The V call is TRBV5-4, the J call TRBJ1-4; D perhaps matches TRBD1 (6 bases). Germline V gives CDR1 SGHNT, CDR2 YYREEE (reference sequence). Trimming took off 4 bases at V and 8 bases at J, with 21 bases between the two ends. The length of the CDR3 is 16 residues. The CDR3 DNA reads as TGTGCCAGCAGCCGGGGGGGGCCAGGGCTGGACGAAAAACTGTTTTTT. It translates to CASSRGGPGLDEKLFF.

CDR3 DNA sequence: TGTGCCAGCAGTGAAGGGTACGGGACAGGGGCGCGCCCCGACTCTGGGGCCAACGTCCTGACTTTC. Translated, it gives CASSEGYGTGARPDSGANVLTF. The chain recombines TRBV6-1 with TRBJ2-6; 10 positions agree with TRBD1. Germline V lookup: CDR1 MNHNS, CDR2 SASEGT. This CDR3 has 22 amino acids. V shed 1 base, J shed 0 bases, and the junction held 15 bases outside the gene matches.